The rows below give T cell receptor beta chains drawn from one sample of a study of blood T cell repertoires in COVID-19. Clones were sequenced by immunoSEQ multiplex PCR, and TCRdb holds only the in-frame ones, with some missing. The data contain roughly 100,000 clones, roughly 80% of them singletons. Sequencing input: peripheral blood. All receptors come from a woman in her seventies with acute or convalescent COVID-19. Each CDR3 is given with its conserved first and last residue. The D gene is left open where the match is weak. Where a row states a size, it is once, few, many or the class of an expanded clone; other rows omit it.

TRBV5-1	NA	NA	TRBJ2-1	TGCGCCAGCAGCTTGGCCGCCACTTTAGATGAGCAGTTCTTC	CASSLAATLDEQFF
TRBV15	NA	TRBD1	TRBJ1-5	TGTGCCACCAGCAGCGACAGGGAATTTCAGCCCCAGCATTTT	CATSSDREFQPQHF
TRBV29-1	NA	TRBD1	TRBJ1-2	TGCAGCGTCGGGACAGGGCCCGCTCTTGGCTATGGCTACACCTTC	CSVGTGPALGYGYTF
TRBV4-3	NA	TRBD1	TRBJ1-2	TGCGCCAGCAGCCCCCAGGGGGCAGGGGGCAACTATGGCTACACCTTC	CASSPQGAGGNYGYTF
TRBV11-2	NA	NA	TRBJ2-2	TGTGCCAGCAGGCCCCTAGCGACAAACACCGGGGAGCTGTTTTTT	CASRPLATNTGELFF
TRBV18	NA	NA	TRBJ1-5	TGTGCCAGCTCACAGCAGACAGGACGAGAGCAGCCCCAGCATTTT	CASSQQTGREQPQHF
TRBV6-1	NA	NA	TRBJ1-4	TGTGCCAGCAGTGAAGGGCGAGGGGGACGGGGATCTAATGAAAAACTGTTTTTT	CASSEGRGGRGSNEKLFF
TRBV9	few	NA	TRBJ2-2	TGTGCCAGAAAGATTTCGCGAGCGAACACCGGGGAGCTGTTTTTT	CARKISRANTGELFF
TRBV3-1/TRBV3-2	NA	TRBD1	TRBJ1-4	TGTGCCAGCAGCCGCCGGACAGGGGGAGGTGAAAAACTGTTTTTT	CASSRRTGGGEKLFF
TRBV12-3/TRBV12-4	few	NA	TRBJ1-2	TGTGCCAGTCTCGGGGGGTTTGGCTACACCTTC	CASLGGFGYTF
TRBV5-1	NA	NA	TRBJ2-5	TGCGCCAGCAGCTTGGCTGGGGGCAGTGGGACCCAGTACTTC	CASSLAGGSGTQYF
TRBV4-3	NA	NA	TRBJ2-1	TGCGCCAGCAGCCAAGGGCTGGGCCCCTTCCCACACAATGAGCAGTTCTTC	CASSQGLGPFPHNEQFF
TRBV28	NA	NA	TRBJ1-3	TGTGCCAGCAGTCCTCACCCAGATTACTACTCTGGAAACACCATATATTTT	CASSPHPDYYSGNTIYF
TRBV18	NA	NA	TRBJ1-4	TGTGCCAGCTCACCACTGGGCGGGACTAATGAAAAACTGTTTTTT	CASSPLGGTNEKLFF
TRBV28	NA	NA	TRBJ2-5	TGTGCCTCCGGGACTCCGTCTTTAGAGACCCAGTACTTC	CASGTPSLETQYF
TRBV9	NA	NA	TRBJ2-1	TGTGCCAGCAGCGTAGAAGACTTCAATGAGCAGTTCTTC	CASSVEDFNEQFF
TRBV5-8	NA	NA	TRBJ2-3	TGTGCCAGCAGCTTGGTACAGGGCCCAGATACGCAGTATTTT	CASSLVQGPDTQYF
TRBV24-1	NA	NA	TRBJ2-2	TGTGCCACCAGTGATAATGGGGGGTTCCTCACCACCGGGGAGCTGTTTTTT	CATSDNGGFLTTGELFF
TRBV7-9	few	TRBD1	TRBJ2-1	TGTGCCAGCCGGGACAGCCTCTACAATGAGCAGTTCTTC	CASRDSLYNEQFF
TRBV5-1	few	TRBD2	TRBJ2-1	TGCGCCAGCAGCACCCGGACTAGCGGGGGGGCCATCGATGAGCAGTTCTTC	CASSTRTSGGAIDEQFF
TRBV7-2	NA	TRBD2	TRBJ2-5	TGTGCCAGCAGCCGCAGGCTAGCGGGGTTACAAGAGACCCAGTACTTC	CASSRRLAGLQETQYF
TRBV6-5	NA	NA	TRBJ2-2	TGTGTTTCACAGGTCGGAACCGGGGAGCTGTTTTTT	CVSQVGTGELFF
TRBV19	NA	NA	TRBJ1-5	TGTGCCAGTAGTATCAGTGGTCCTTATAGCAATCAGCCCCAGCATTTT	CASSISGPYSNQPQHF
TRBV7-9	NA	NA	TRBJ2-7	TGTGCCAGCAGCTTAGGAACAGAAATACCCTACGAGCAGTACTTC	CASSLGTEIPYEQYF
TRBV3-1/TRBV3-2	NA	NA	TRBJ1-1	TGTGCCAGCAGCCAAAATCCCTCTGCAGGGAACACTGAAGCTTTCTTT	CASSQNPSAGNTEAFF
TRBV24-1	NA	NA	TRBJ2-3	TGTGCCACCAGTGATCATGAGGCAGATACGCAGTATTTT	CATSDHEADTQYF
TRBV19	NA	TRBD1	TRBJ1-3	TGTGCCAGTATCACAACAGGGGCTGGAAACACCATATATTTT	CASITTGAGNTIYF
TRBV5-4	NA	NA	TRBJ2-2	TGTGCCAGCAGCTTCACGGGAGCCGGGGAGCTGTTTTTT	CASSFTGAGELFF
TRBV30	NA	TRBD2	TRBJ2-2	TGTGCCTGGAGTGTAGACGGGACTAGCGGGCGCTACACCGGGGAGCTGTTTTTT	CAWSVDGTSGRYTGELFF
TRBV30	NA	NA	TRBJ1-3	TGTGCCTGGAGCCTAGACGGCTCTGGAAACACCATATATTTT	CAWSLDGSGNTIYF
TRBV21-1	NA	NA	TRBJ2-1	TGTGCCAGCAGCAAAGCAACTAGCGGGAGTTTATATGAGCAGTTCTTC	CASSKATSGSLYEQFF
TRBV4-3	once	NA	TRBJ2-2	TGCGCCAGCAGCCAAGATCTTGGGGAGCTGTTTTTT	CASSQDLGELFF